Each of the 5 T cell receptor beta chains below was sequenced from the same sample in a study of cytomegalovirus exposure and HLA in healthy donors. Researchers ran the PCR with 60 Vbeta and 13 Jbeta primers. Repertoires were generated with immunoSEQ multiplex PCR, while TCRdb's copy carries only in-frame clones and drops some. Of 130,000 to 150,000 clones listed, about three quarters are singletons. Sequencing was carried out using PBMCs. The receptors come from a man aged 35-49 years in good health and CMV-seropositive.

The J gene is TRBJ1-2, the V gene TRBV5-8; 7 bases line up with TRBD1. The germline V gene has CDR1 SGHTS and CDR2 YDEGEE. Losses at the gene ends were 4 bases for V and 4 bases for J; bases not matched to a gene: 22. The CDR3 consists of 19 residues. The CDR3 nucleotides are TGTGCCAGCAGCAAGTACCTCTGGACAGGAGGATCGGTTGGCTATGGCTACACCTTC. Protein sequence: CASSKYLWTGGSVGYGYTF.

This chain uses TRBV10-1 with TRBJ2-1; 9 bases map to TRBD2. This CDR3 is 15 amino acids long. Trimming cost V 2 bases and J 6 bases; bases outside gene matches: 5. Germline CDR1 and CDR2: WNHNN and SYGVQD (reference sequence). The CDR3 sequence is CASSERASGINEQFF. CDR3 nucleotide sequence: TGCGCCAGCAGTGAGAGGGCTAGCGGGATCAATGAGCAGTTCTTC.

DNA for the CDR3: TGCAGCGTTGAACACGGACTAGCGGGAGTGTTTGAGCAGTTCTTC. Protein sequence: CSVEHGLAGVFEQFF. The V call is TRBV29-1, the J call TRBJ2-1; 13 positions agree with TRBD2. The CDR3 sequence is 15 residues long. Germline lookup yields CDR1 SQVTM and CDR2 ANQGSEA. The junction had 7 bases not matched to a gene; V was cut back by 2 bases and J by 9 bases.

The gene calls are TRBV28 and TRBJ2-1; weak D call: TRBD2 (6 bases). The CDR3 totals 17 residues. Trimming removed 1 base from V and 5 bases from J, with 18 bases in between. Germline loops: CDR1 MDHEN, CDR2 SYDVKM. CDR3 residues: CASSLLSTSGTHNEQFF. In nucleotides, the CDR3 is TGTGCCAGCAGTTTATTATCGACCTCAGGGACTCACAATGAGCAGTTCTTC.

A few counts support this clone. The chain couples TRBV5-1 to TRBJ2-7, with 7 bases fitting TRBD1. CDR1 SGHRS and CDR2 YFSETQ come from the germline V gene. The CDR3 runs to 15 residues. V was pared by 0 bases and J by 2 bases, with 5 bases of the junction left unmatched. As DNA, the CDR3 is TGCGCCAGCAGCTTGGGAGGCCAGGGGGCCTACGAGCAGTACTTC. It yields the protein CASSLGGQGAYEQYF.